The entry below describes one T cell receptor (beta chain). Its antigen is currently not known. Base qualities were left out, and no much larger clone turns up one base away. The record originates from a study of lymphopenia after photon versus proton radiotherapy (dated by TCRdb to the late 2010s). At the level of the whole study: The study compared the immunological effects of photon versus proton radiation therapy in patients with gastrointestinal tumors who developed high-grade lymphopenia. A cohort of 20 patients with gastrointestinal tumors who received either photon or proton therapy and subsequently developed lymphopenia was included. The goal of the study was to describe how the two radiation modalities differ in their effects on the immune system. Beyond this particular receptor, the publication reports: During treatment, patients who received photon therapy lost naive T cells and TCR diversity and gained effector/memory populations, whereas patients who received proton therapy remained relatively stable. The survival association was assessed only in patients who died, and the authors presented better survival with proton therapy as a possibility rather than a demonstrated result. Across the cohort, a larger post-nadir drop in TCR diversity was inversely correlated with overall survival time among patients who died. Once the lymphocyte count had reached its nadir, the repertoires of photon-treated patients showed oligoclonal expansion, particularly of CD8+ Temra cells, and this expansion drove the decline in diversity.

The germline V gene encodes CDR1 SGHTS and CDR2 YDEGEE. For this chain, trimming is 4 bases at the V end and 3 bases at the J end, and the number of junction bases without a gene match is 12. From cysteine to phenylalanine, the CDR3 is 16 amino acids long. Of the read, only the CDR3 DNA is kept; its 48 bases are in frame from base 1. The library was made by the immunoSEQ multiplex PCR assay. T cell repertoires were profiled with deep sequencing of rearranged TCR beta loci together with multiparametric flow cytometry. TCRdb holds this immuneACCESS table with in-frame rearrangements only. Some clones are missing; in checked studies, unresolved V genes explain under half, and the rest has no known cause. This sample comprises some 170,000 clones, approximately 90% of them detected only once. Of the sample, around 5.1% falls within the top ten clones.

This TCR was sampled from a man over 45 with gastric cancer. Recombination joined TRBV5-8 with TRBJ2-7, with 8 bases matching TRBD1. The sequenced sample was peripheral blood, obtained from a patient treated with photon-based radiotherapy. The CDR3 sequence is CASSQNTGGYNYEQYF. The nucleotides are TGTGCCAGCAGCCAAAACACAGGGGGGTACAACTACGAGCAGTACTTC.